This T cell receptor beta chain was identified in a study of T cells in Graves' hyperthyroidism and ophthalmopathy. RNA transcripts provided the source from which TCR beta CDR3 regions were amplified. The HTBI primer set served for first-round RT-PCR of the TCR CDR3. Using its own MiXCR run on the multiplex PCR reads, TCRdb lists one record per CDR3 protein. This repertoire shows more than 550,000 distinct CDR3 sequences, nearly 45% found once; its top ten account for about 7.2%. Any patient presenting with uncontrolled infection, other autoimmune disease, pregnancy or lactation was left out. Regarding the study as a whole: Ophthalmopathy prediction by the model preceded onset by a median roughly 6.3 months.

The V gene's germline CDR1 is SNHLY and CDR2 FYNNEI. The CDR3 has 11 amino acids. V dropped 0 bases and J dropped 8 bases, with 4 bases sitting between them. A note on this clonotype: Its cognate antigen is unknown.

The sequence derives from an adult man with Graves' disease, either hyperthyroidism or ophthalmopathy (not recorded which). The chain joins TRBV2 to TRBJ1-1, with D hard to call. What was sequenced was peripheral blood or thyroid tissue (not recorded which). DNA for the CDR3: TGTGCCAGCAGTGAAGCGCAGGAAGCTTTCTTT. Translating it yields CASSEAQEAFF.